Sequencing of this T cell receptor beta chain was carried out in a study of blood T cells in healthy people across ages. A second PCR of 7 to 11 cycles used a sample-barcoded 5' primer and a J-beta primer mix. Each cDNA molecule, via a template-switch adaptor with 12 random nucleotides, was tagged. TCRdb reprocessed the 5' RACE reads with MiXCR, giving one entry per CDR3 protein. The table includes 850,000 or so distinct CDR3 sequences, 29% detected once. Every donor contributed about 10 milliliters of peripheral blood by blood draw. PBMCs, at least 7 million per sample, were isolated. Each sample yielded at least 5.5 micrograms of PBMC total RNA. This CDR3 is 16 amino acids long. Germline CDR1 is SGHDT and CDR2 is YYEEEE. The ends lost 5 bases at V and 4 bases at J; junction bases unmatched: 11.

Sequenced: blood. The chain links TRBV5-6 to TRBJ2-5; 10 bases align to TRBD1. The TCR sequence derives from a woman of 80 years or more in good health. The CDR3 spells CASSPTGTGARETQYF. Here the CDR3 DNA reads TGTGCCAGCAGTCCAACCGGGACAGGGGCCAGAGAGACCCAGTACTTC.